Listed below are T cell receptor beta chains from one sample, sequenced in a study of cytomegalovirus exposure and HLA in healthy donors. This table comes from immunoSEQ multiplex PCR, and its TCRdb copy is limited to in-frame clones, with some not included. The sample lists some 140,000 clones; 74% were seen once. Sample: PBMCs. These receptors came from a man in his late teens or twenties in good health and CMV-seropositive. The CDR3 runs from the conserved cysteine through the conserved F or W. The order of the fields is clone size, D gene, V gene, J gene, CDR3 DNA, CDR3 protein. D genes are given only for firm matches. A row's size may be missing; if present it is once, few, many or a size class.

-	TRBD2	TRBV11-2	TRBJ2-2	TGTGCCAGCAGCTTTAGCGGGAGAAGTGGGGAGCTGTTTTTT	CASSFSGRSGELFF
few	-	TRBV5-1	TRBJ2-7	TGCGCCAGCAGCTTGTTAGCCGGGAGTTACGAGCAGTACTTC	CASSLLAGSYEQYF
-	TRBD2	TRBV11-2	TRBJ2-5	TGTGCCAGCAGCGAACTTCTTCTAGCGGGGGAGACCCAGTACTTC	CASSELLLAGETQYF
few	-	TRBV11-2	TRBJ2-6	TGTGCCAGCAGCGAGCAGGTCTCAGGGGCCAACGTCCTGACTTTC	CASSEQVSGANVLTF
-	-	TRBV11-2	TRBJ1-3	TGTGCCAGCAGCTTAGTACAGGGACCTGGAAACACCATATATTTT	CASSLVQGPGNTIYF
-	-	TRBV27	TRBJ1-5	TGTGCCAGCAGGCCACGCGGATTTAGCAATCAGCCCCAGCATTTT	CASRPRGFSNQPQHF
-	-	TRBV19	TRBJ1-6	TGTGCCAGTAGGAGACCCCAGGATTCACCCCTCCACTTT	CASRRPQDSPLHF
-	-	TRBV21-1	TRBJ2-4	TGTGCCAGCAGCCCCAAACTAGCCAAAAACATTCAGTACTTC	CASSPKLAKNIQYF
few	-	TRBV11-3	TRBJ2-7	TGTGCCAGCAGCTGGGCAGGGGACTCCTACGAGCAGTACTTC	CASSWAGDSYEQYF
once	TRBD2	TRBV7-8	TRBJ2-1	TGTGCCAGCAGCTTAGGGGGAGGGAGGGGCTACAATGAGCAGTTCTTC	CASSLGGGRGYNEQFF
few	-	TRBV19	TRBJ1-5	TGTGCCAGTACCCGGGGTCAGGATCAGCCCCAGCATTTT	CASTRGQDQPQHF
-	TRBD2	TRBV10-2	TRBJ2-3	TGCGCCAGCAGTGACCCTAGCGGGGGGCCGAAGCACACAGATACGCAGTATTTT	CASSDPSGGPKHTDTQYF
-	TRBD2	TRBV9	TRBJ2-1	TGTGCCAGCAGCTCCCGACTAGCGGGAGGTTACAATGAGCAGTTCTTC	CASSSRLAGGYNEQFF
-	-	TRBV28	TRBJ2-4	TGTGCCAGCAGTTTCCTCTATGGCATTCAGTACTTC	CASSFLYGIQYF
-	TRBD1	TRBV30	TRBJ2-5	TGTGCCTGGAACCGAAGACAGGGGTGGGAGACCCAGTACTTC	CAWNRRQGWETQYF
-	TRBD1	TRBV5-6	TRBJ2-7	TGTGCCAGCAGCTCCGACAGGGCTTGGCCCTACGAGCAGTACTTC	CASSSDRAWPYEQYF
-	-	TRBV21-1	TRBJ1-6	TGTGCCAGCAGCAAATCGGGCAGGGGGCGATCACCCCTCCACTTT	CASSKSGRGRSPLHF
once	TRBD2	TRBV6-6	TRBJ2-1	TGTGCCAGCAGTTACTCGAAACTAGCGGATTACAATGAGCAGTTCTTC	CASSYSKLADYNEQFF
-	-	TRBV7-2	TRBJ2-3	TGTGCCAGCAGCGTCGACATAAGCACAGATACGCAGTATTTT	CASSVDISTDTQYF
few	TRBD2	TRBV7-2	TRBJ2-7	TGTGCCAGCAGCTCAAGGACTAGCGGGAGCTCCTACGAGCAGTACTTC	CASSSRTSGSSYEQYF
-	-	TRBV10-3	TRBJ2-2	TGTGCCATCAGTGAGTCTCCGTCCACCGGGGAGCTGTTTTTT	CAISESPSTGELFF
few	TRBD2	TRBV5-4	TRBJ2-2	TGTGCCAGCAGCGCCAAAGCGGGAGACCACGGGGAGCTGTTTTTT	CASSAKAGDHGELFF
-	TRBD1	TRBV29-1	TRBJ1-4	TGCAGCGTTGGGACAGGCGAAAAACTGTTTTTT	CSVGTGEKLFF
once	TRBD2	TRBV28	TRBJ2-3	TGTGCCAGCAGTTTAAGTACTAGCGGGGCCACAGATACGCAGTATTTT	CASSLSTSGATDTQYF
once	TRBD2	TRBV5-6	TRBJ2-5	TGTGCCAGCAGCTTGCCTAGCGGGGAGCCGGGGGACTTC	CASSLPSGEPGDF
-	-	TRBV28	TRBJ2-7	TGTGCCAGCAGCCCACTGATGGACAGCTCCTACGAGCAGTACTTC	CASSPLMDSSYEQYF
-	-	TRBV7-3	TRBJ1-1	TGTGCCAGCAGCCCCTCACTGGGCTTGACTGAAGCTTTCTTT	CASSPSLGLTEAFF
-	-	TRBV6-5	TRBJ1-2	TGTGCCAGCAGTCAAGACAGTCTCTATGGCTACACCTTC	CASSQDSLYGYTF
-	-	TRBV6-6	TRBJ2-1	TGTGCCAGCAGTTACTCGACAGAGAATGAGCAGTTCTTC	CASSYSTENEQFF
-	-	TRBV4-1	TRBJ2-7	TGCGCCAGCAGCCAATCCCCAGGGGCGGCGGAGGACGAGCAGTACTTC	CASSQSPGAAEDEQYF
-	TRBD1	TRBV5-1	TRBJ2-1	TGCGCCAGCAGCCAGACAGGGGGCGCAGCCTACAATGAGCAGTTCTTC	CASSQTGGAAYNEQFF
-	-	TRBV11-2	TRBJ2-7	TGTGCCAGCAGCTTAGCCTACCTCTACGAGCAGTACTTC	CASSLAYLYEQYF
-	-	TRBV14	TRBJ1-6	TGTGCCAGCAGCCAAGTTCAGGGACTCAATTCACCCCTCCACTTT	CASSQVQGLNSPLHF
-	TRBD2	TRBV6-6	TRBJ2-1	TGTGCCAGCATAGGGGCGGGAGGGTACAATGAGCAGTTCTTC	CASIGAGGYNEQFF
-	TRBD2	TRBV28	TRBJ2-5	TGTGCCAGCAGTTTACCCCCTGGGAGGGAAGAGACCCAGTACTTC	CASSLPPGREETQYF
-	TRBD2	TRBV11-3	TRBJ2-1	TGTGCCAGCAGCCCCTCTCTAGCGGACTACAATGAGCAGTTCTTC	CASSPSLADYNEQFF
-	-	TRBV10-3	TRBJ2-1	TGTGCCACCACGGGATTGGGCTCCTACAATGAGCAGTTCTTC	CATTGLGSYNEQFF